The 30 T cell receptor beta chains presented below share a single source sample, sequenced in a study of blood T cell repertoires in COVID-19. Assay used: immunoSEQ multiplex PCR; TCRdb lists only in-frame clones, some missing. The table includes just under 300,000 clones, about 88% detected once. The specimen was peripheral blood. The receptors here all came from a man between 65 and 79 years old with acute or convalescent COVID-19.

CDR3 sequence reads: CASSSSGRYGGELFF. The CDR3 DNA reads TGCGCCAGCAGCTCCTCCGGGAGGTACGGCGGGGAGCTGTTTTTT. The chain couples TRBV5-1 to TRBJ2-2, with 7 positions matching TRBD2. CDR1 SGHRS and CDR2 YFSETQ come from the germline V gene. Trimming took 3 bases from V and 7 from J; bases not matched to a gene: 9. The CDR3 runs to 15 residues.

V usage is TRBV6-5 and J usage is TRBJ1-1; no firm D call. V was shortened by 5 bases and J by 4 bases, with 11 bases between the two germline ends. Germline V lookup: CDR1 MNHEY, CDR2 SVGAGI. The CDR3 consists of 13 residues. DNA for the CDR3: TGTGCCAGCAGTCGCGGACTGACCACTGAAGCTTTCTTT. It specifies CASSRGLTTEAFF.

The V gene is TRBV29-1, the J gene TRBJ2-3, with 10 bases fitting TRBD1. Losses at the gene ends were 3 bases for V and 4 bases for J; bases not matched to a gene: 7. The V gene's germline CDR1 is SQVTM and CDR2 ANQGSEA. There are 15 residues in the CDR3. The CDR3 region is CSVDLGTGESDTQYF. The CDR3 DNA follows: TGCAGCGTTGATCTGGGGACAGGGGAGTCAGATACGCAGTATTTT.

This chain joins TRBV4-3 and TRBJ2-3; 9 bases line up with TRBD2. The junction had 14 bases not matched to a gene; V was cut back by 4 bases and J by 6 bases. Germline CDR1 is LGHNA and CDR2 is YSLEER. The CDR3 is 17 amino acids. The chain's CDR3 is CASSPLKSGGLPDTQYF. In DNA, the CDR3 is TGCGCCAGCAGCCCCCTAAAGAGCGGGGGGCTTCCGGATACGCAGTATTTT.

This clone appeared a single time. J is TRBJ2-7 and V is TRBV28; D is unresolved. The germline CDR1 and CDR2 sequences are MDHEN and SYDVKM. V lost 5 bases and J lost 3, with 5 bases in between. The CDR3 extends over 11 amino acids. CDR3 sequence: CASSRFYEQYF. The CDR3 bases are TGTGCCAGCAGTCGGTTCTACGAGCAGTACTTC.

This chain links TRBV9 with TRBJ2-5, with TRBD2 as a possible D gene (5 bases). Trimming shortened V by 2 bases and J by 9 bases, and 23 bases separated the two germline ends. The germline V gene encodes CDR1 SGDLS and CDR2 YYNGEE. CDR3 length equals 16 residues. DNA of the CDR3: TGTGCCAGCAGCGTCGAAGACGGGGTGGGTACAAGGGCCCAGTACTTC. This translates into CASSVEDGVGTRAQYF. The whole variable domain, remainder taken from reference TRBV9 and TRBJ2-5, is DSGVTQTPKHLITATGQRVTLRCSPRSGDLSVYWYQQSLDQGLQFLIQYYNGEERAKGNILERFSAQQFPDLHSELNLSSLELGDSALYFCASSVEDGVGTRAQYFGPGTRLLVL.

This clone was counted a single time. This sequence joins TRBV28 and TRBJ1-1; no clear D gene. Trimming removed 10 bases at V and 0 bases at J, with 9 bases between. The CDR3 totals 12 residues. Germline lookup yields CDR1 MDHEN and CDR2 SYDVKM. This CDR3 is CAIHRVNTEAFF. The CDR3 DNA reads TGTGCCATTCACCGGGTGAACACTGAAGCTTTCTTT.

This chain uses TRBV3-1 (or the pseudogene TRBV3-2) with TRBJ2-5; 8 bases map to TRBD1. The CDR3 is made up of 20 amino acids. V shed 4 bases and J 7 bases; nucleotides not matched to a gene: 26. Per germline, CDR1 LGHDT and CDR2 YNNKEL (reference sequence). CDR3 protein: CASSLNTRTPGQDPLGTQYF. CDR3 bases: TGTGCCAGCAGCCTCAATACTCGCACTCCGGGACAGGATCCACTAGGGACCCAGTACTTC.

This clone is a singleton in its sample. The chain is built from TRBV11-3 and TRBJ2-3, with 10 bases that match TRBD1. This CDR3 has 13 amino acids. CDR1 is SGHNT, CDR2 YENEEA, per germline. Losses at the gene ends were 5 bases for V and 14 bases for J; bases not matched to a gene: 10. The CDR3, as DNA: TGTGCCAGCAGCCCCCCCGGGACAGGGGTTGTGTATTTT. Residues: CASSPPGTGVVYF.

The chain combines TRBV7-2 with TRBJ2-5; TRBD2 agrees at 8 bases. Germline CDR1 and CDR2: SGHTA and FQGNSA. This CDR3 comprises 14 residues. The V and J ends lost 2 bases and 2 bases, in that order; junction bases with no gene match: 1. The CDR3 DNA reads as TGTGCCAGCAGCTTAACTAGCGGACAAGAGACCCAGTACTTC. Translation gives CASSLTSGQETQYF.

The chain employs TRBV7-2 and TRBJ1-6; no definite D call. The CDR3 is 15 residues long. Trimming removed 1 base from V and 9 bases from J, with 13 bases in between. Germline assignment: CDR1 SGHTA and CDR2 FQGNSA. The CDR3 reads CASSLDSTTRSPLHF. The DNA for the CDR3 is TGTGCCAGCAGCTTAGACAGCACCACACGTTCACCCCTCCACTTT.

CDR3 protein: CASSGNGQGHFCFFNNQPQHF. The CDR3 nucleotides are TGCGCCAGCAGTGGCAATGGACAGGGGCATTTTTGTTTTTTCAACAATCAGCCCCAGCATTTT. The genes are TRBV23-1 and TRBJ1-5; 9 bases agree with TRBD1. TRBV23-1 has ORF status, its function being uncertain. CDR3 length equals 21 residues. The junction had 23 bases not matched to a gene; V was cut back by 5 bases and J by 3 bases.

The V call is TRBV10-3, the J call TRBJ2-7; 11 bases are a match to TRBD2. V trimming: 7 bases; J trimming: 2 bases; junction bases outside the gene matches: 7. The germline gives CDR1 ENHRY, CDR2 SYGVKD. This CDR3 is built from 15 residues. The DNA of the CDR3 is TGTGCCATCAACGATCTAGCGGGAGGTACCTACGAGCAGTACTTC. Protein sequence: CAINDLAGGTYEQYF.

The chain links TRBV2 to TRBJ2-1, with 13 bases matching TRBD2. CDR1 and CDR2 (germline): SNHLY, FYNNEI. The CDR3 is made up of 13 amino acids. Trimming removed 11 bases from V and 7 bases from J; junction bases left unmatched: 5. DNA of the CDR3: TGTGCCCGCGGGACTAGCGGGGCGAATGAGCAGTTCTTC. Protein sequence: CARGTSGANEQFF.

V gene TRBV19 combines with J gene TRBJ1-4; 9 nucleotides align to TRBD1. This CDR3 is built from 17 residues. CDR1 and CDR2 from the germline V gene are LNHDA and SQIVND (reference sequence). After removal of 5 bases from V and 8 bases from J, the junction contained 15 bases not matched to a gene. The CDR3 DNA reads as TGTGCCAGTAGTCCTGGAGCCGGGACAGGGAGGTTAGAAAAACTGTTTTTT. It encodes CASSPGAGTGRLEKLFF.

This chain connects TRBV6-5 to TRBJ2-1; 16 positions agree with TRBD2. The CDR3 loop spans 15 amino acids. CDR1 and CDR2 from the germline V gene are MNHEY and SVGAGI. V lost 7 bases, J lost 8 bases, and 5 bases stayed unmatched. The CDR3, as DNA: TGTGCCAGCACCCCGGGACTAGCGGGGGGGCATGAGCAGTTCTTC. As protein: CASTPGLAGGHEQFF.

CDR3: CASSLIQGNTEAFF. The CDR3 DNA follows: TGTGCCAGCAGCTTAATTCAGGGGAACACTGAAGCTTTCTTT. The chain has TRBV7-2 and TRBJ1-1, with D tentatively TRBD1 (5 bases). CDR3 length equals 14 residues. Germline CDR1 reads SGHTA; CDR2 reads FQGNSA. With 2 bases removed from V and 1 base from J, the gap between germline ends came to 8 bases.

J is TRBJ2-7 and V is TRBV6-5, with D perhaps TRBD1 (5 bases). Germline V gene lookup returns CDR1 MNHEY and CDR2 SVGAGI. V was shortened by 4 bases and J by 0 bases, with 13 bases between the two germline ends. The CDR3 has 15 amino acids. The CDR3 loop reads CASSFGQGASYEQYF. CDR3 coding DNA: TGTGCCAGCAGTTTTGGGCAGGGTGCCTCCTACGAGCAGTACTTC.

CDR3 DNA sequence: TGTGCCAGCAGTACGACGGGACAGGGGATCCCCTTCGAGCAGTACTTC. Translated, it gives CASSTTGQGIPFEQYF. V is TRBV28 and J is TRBJ2-7; 10 nucleotides line up with TRBD1. V lost 5 bases and J lost 6; bases outside the gene matches: 13. This CDR3 has 16 residues. The germline CDR1 and CDR2 sequences are MDHEN and SYDVKM.

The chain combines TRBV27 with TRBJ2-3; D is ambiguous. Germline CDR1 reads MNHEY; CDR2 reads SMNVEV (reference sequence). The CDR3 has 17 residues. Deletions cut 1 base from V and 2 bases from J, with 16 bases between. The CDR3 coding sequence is TGTGCCAGCAGTTTATGGGCTCAGACCGCTCTCACAGATACGCAGTATTTT. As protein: CASSLWAQTALTDTQYF.

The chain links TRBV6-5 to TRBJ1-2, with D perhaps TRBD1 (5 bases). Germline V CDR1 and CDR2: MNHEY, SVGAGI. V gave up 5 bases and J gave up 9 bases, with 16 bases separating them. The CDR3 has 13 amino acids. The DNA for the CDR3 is TGTGCCAGCAGTCACCGTCCAGGGCCGAGCTACACCTTC. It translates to CASSHRPGPSYTF.

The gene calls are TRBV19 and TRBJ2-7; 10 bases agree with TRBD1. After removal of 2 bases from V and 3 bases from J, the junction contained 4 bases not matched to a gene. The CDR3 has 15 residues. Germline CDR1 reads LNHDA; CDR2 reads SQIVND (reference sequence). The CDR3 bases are TGTGCCAGTAGTATACAGGACAGGGGGATCTACGAGCAGTACTTC. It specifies CASSIQDRGIYEQYF.

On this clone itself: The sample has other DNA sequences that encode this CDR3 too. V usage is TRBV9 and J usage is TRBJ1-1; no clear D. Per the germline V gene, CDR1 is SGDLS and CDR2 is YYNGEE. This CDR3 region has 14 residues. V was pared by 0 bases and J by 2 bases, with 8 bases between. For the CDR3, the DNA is TGTGCCAGCAGCGTAGATGGAGTTAACACTGAAGCTTTCTTT. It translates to CASSVDGVNTEAFF.

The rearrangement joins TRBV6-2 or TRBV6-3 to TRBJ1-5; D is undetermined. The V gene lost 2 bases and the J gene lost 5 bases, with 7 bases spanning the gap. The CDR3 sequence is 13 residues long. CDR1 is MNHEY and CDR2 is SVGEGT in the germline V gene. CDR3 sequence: CASSYVGDQPQHF. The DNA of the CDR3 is TGTGCCAGCAGTTACGTCGGAGATCAGCCCCAGCATTTT.

The CDR3 nucleotides read TGTGCCAGCAGTTATCAAGGGGGCTCCTACAATGAGCAGTTCTTC. Amino acids: CASSYQGGSYNEQFF. The chain couples TRBV11-3 to TRBJ2-1; D possibly corresponds to TRBD1 (6 bases). The V end lost 6 bases, the J end lost 0 bases, and 12 bases lay between the germline ends. The CDR3 length is 15 residues. From germline, CDR1 is SGHNT and CDR2 YENEEA.

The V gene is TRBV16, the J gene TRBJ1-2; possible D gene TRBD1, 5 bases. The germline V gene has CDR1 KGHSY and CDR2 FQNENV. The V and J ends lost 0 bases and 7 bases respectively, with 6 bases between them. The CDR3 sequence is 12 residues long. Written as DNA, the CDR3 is TGTGCCAGCAGCCAATCTCAGGGTGGCTACACCTTC. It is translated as CASSQSQGGYTF.

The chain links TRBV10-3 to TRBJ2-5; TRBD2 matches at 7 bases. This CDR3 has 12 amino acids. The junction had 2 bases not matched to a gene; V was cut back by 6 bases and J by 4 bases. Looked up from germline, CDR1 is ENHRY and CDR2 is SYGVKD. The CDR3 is CAIRGEGETQYF. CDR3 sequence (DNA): TGTGCCATCAGAGGGGAGGGAGAGACCCAGTACTTC.

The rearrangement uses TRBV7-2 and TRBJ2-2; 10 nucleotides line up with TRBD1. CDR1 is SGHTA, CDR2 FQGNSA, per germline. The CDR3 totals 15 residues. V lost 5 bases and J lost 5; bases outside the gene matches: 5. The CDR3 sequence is CASSHGTGATGELFF. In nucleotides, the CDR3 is TGTGCCAGCAGCCATGGGACAGGGGCAACCGGGGAGCTGTTTTTT.

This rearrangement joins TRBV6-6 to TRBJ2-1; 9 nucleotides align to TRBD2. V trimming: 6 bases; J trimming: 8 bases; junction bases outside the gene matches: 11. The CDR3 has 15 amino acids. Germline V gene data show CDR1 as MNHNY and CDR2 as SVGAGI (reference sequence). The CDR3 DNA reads TGTGCCAGCAGCCTCACTGGCGGGGGGGCCCATGAGCAGTTCTTC. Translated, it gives CASSLTGGGAHEQFF.

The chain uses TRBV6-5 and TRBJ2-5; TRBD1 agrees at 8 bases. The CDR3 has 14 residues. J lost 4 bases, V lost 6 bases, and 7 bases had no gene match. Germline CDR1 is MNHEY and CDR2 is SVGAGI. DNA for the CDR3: TGTGCCAGCAGGGTGACAGGGGTTAGAGAGACCCAGTACTTC. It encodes CASRVTGVRETQYF.